Following are 30 T cell receptor beta chains from one sample sequenced in a study of T cell repertoires in cytomegalovirus infection. Their specific antigens are unknown. One entry per CDR3 protein results from TCRdb running MiXCR on the reads. The data show 40,000 to 50,000 distinct CDR3 sequences, approximately 22% seen once. Sample: PBMCs, sequenced either directly or after in vitro stimulation (not recorded which). The source is a human donor in good health (CMV status not recorded). Some clones in this sample may be carry-over from other donors' samples.

V and J are TRBV6-1 and TRBJ2-7; 11 positions agree with TRBD2. Trimming at V came to 7 bases and at J to 1 base, leaving 6 bases not matched to a gene. Per the germline V gene, CDR1 is MNHNS and CDR2 is SASEGT. This CDR3 has 15 residues. CDR3: CASTTLAGGSYEQYF. CDR3 bases: TGTGCCAGCACCACTCTAGCGGGAGGTTCCTACGAGCAGTACTTC.

This clonotype was found a few times. The chain employs TRBV18 and TRBJ1-2; D not certain. V lost 4 bases, J lost 6 bases, and 12 bases lay in between. The CDR3 extends over 13 amino acids. Looked up from germline, CDR1 is KGHSH and CDR2 is LQKENI. The CDR3, as DNA: TGTGCCAGCTCACTAACTCGCGACGATGGCTACACCTTC. Residues: CASSLTRDDGYTF.

The chain has TRBV28 and TRBJ1-2; TRBD1 is a possible D gene (6 bases). Trimming cost V 2 bases and J 3 bases, with 10 bases left between them. This CDR3 has 14 residues. Per the germline V gene, CDR1 is MDHEN and CDR2 is SYDVKM. The CDR3 reads CASSLPGDYYGYTF. Written as DNA, the CDR3 is TGTGCCAGCAGTTTACCAGGGGACTACTATGGCTACACCTTC.

The chain employs TRBV2 and TRBJ2-2; 10 bases line up with TRBD2. The trim removed 6 bases at V and 3 bases at J, leaving 4 bases unmatched. There are 15 residues in the CDR3. Germline assignment: CDR1 SNHLY and CDR2 FYNNEI. CDR3 nucleotides: TGTGCCAGCAGGGGAGCGGGAGGGGACACCGGGGAGCTGTTTTTT. Translated: CASRGAGGDTGELFF.

V usage is TRBV20-1 and J usage is TRBJ2-3; 14 bases agree with TRBD2. V shed 4 bases and J 0 bases; nucleotides not matched to a gene: 12. Germline loops: CDR1 DFQATT, CDR2 SNEGSKA (reference sequence). This CDR3 is built from 19 residues. For the CDR3, the DNA is TGCAGTGCTATCACCACGACTAGCGGGAGGGGGGTTAGCACAGATACGCAGTATTTT. This encodes CSAITTTSGRGVSTDTQYF.

The chain uses TRBV5-5 and TRBJ2-7; 7 bases match TRBD2. From germline, CDR1 is SGHKS and CDR2 YYEKEE (reference sequence). The CDR3 length is 14 residues. Germline trimming cut 0 bases from V and 2 bases from J; bases unmatched to any gene: 2. The CDR3: CASSLGTSTYEQYF. CDR3 DNA sequence: TGTGCCAGCAGCTTGGGGACTAGTACCTACGAGCAGTACTTC.

The chain has TRBV3-1 and TRBJ2-5; TRBD2 is a possible D gene (5 bases). Germline assignment: CDR1 LGHDT and CDR2 YNNKEL (reference sequence). Trimming took off 4 bases at V and 0 bases at J, with 9 bases between the two ends. The length of the CDR3 is 14 residues. Written as DNA, the CDR3 is TGTGCCAGCAGCCCACGGGGAAACCAAGAGACCCAGTACTTC. Its translation: CASSPRGNQETQYF.

This clonotype was seen only a few times. This sequence joins TRBV7-6 and TRBJ1-1; TRBD1 is a possible D gene (6 bases). The germline V and J ends were trimmed by 1 base and 7 bases, with 13 bases remaining between them. CDR3 length: 14 residues. Germline assignment: CDR1 SGHVS and CDR2 FNYEAQ. The CDR3 DNA reads as TGTGCCAGCAGCTTAGTATGGGGCAGGGGTGAAGCTTTCTTT. It encodes CASSLVWGRGEAFF.

This clonotype came up a few times. The rearrangement uses TRBV10-3 and TRBJ2-1; TRBD2 is a possible D gene (6 bases). The CDR3 length is 15 residues. Germline V gives CDR1 ENHRY, CDR2 SYGVKD. With 6 bases removed from V and 4 bases from J, the gap between germline ends came to 16 bases. CDR3 nucleotide sequence: TGTGCCATCAGGCCTAACCTAGCGCTATACAATGAGCAGTTCTTC. Protein: CAIRPNLALYNEQFF.

This clonotype was observed a handful of times. V is TRBV18 and J is TRBJ1-5; 10 nucleotides align to TRBD1. The CDR3 spans 16 residues. Trimming removed 4 bases from V and 3 bases from J; junction bases left unmatched: 6. Germline V gene sequence: CDR1 KGHSH, CDR2 LQKENI. The CDR3 protein is CASSRGTGVLNQPQHF. CDR3 in DNA: TGTGCCAGCTCACGGGGGACAGGGGTCCTCAATCAGCCCCAGCATTTT.

The table lists this clonotype with many counts. The V gene is TRBV28, the J gene TRBJ2-1, with a weak D call TRBD2 (6 bases). The CDR3 length is 14 residues. CDR1 and CDR2 (germline): MDHEN, SYDVKM. V was shortened by 3 bases and J by 4 bases, with 10 bases between the two germline ends. The CDR3, as DNA: TGTGCCAGCAGTTTGGGGCTAGCGTACAATGAGCAGTTCTTC. Residues: CASSLGLAYNEQFF.

The chain combines TRBV10-3 with TRBJ1-4, with TRBD1 matching 9 bases. J was trimmed by 3 bases and V by 5 bases; bases with no gene match: 4. Germline CDR1 is ENHRY and CDR2 is SYGVKD. CDR3 length: 15 amino acids. The CDR3 DNA reads TGTGCCATCAGTAGGGGACAGGGATCTAATGAAAAACTGTTTTTT. The encoded protein is CAISRGQGSNEKLFF.

The CDR3 spells CASIPGGGGLVSYEQYF. The CDR3 DNA follows: TGTGCCAGCATACCCGGGGGGGGGGGGCTGGTCTCCTACGAGCAGTACTTC. The chain employs TRBV2 and TRBJ2-7, with TRBD2 identical over 8 bases. The germline gives CDR1 SNHLY, CDR2 FYNNEI. The V gene end was trimmed by 7 bases and the J gene end by 0 bases; junction bases not matched to a gene: 14. This CDR3 has 17 amino acids.

In this sample, this clonotype turned up a few times. Sequence at one end of the junction differs from germline and may be a read error. This chain links TRBV2 with TRBJ1-2; TRBD1 might be the D (6 bases). The CDR3 extends over 16 amino acids. Looked up from germline, CDR1 is SNHLY and CDR2 is FYNNEI. This chain's CDR3 is CASREGQGRHNYGYTF. For the CDR3, the DNA is TGTGCCAGCAGGGAAGGTCAGGGGCGCCATAACTATGGCTACACCTTC.

The J gene is TRBJ1-5, the V gene TRBV2; no clear D. V was pared by 9 bases and J by 1 base, with 13 bases between. This CDR3 contains 14 residues. Germline V gene sequence: CDR1 SNHLY, CDR2 FYNNEI. CDR3 loop: CASREGRSNQPQHF. The CDR3 DNA follows: TGTGCCAGTCGGGAGGGAAGAAGCAATCAGCCCCAGCATTTT.

The chain links TRBV19 to TRBJ2-2, with 8 bases identical to TRBD1. V shed 5 bases, J shed 6 bases, and the junction held 2 bases outside the gene matches. The germline CDR1 and CDR2 sequences are LNHDA and SQIVND (reference sequence). The CDR3 is 13 amino acids. The CDR3 reads CASSAQGAGELFF. The DNA of the CDR3 is TGTGCCAGTAGTGCACAGGGGGCCGGGGAGCTGTTTTTT.

This clonotype was counted ten times or more. V usage is TRBV7-9 and J usage is TRBJ2-3; maybe TRBD1 (5 bases). This CDR3 has 15 amino acids. V lost 2 bases, J lost 2 bases, and 11 bases lay in between. From germline, CDR1 is SEHNR and CDR2 FQNEAQ (reference sequence). The CDR3: CASSLWGRYTDTQYF. CDR3 sequence (DNA): TGTGCCAGCAGCTTATGGGGCAGGTACACAGATACGCAGTATTTT.

Remarks on this clonotype: A much larger clone differs from this one at a single base, so this may be a read error. The J gene is TRBJ2-2, the V gene TRBV28, with D perhaps being TRBD1 or TRBD2 (6 bases each). Germline V CDR1 and CDR2: MDHEN, SYDVKM. CDR3 size: 14 residues. CDR3 residues: CASSFQGSGGKLFF. As DNA, the CDR3 is TGTGCCAGCAGTTTTCAGGGGTCAGGCGGGAAGCTGTTTTTT.

This clonotype was counted at least ten times. The rearrangement links TRBV7-9 to TRBJ2-5; 8 bases line up with TRBD1. Germline trimming cut 3 bases from V and 2 bases from J; bases unmatched to any gene: 8. Germline CDR1 reads SEHNR; CDR2 reads FQNEAQ (reference sequence). CDR3 length equals 16 residues. The CDR3, as DNA: TGTGCCAGCAGCTTCCCGGACAGGGTGCCGCAAGAGACCCAGTACTTC. Encoded protein: CASSFPDRVPQETQYF.

This clonotype was counted a few times. This rearrangement joins TRBV10-3 to TRBJ2-6; D is perhaps TRBD1 (5 bases). Germline V gene lookup returns CDR1 ENHRY and CDR2 SYGVKD. V was clipped by 7 bases and J by 0 bases, with 10 bases between them. The length of the CDR3 is 15 residues. Here the CDR3 reads CAINTDSSGANVLTF. Here the CDR3 DNA reads TGTGCCATCAACACTGACAGCTCTGGGGCCAACGTCCTGACTTTC.

The genes are TRBV5-4 and TRBJ1-1; D perhaps matches TRBD1 (5 bases). Trimming cost V 7 bases and J 4 bases, with 23 bases left between them. Germline values: CDR1 SGHNT, CDR2 YYREEE (reference sequence). The CDR3 covers 16 residues. The CDR3 sequence is CASRWLDTRGVTEAFF. The CDR3 nucleotides are TGTGCCAGCCGATGGTTAGATACCCGGGGGGTCACTGAAGCTTTCTTT.

The chain carries TRBV30 and TRBJ2-5; TRBD2 matches 11 bases. The germline V gene has CDR1 GTSNPN and CDR2 SVGIG (reference sequence). CDR3 length: 15 amino acids. Trimming cost V 5 bases and J 5 bases; bases outside gene matches: 10. The DNA for the CDR3 is TGTGCCTGGGACAGACTAGCGGGAATTATGGAGACCCAGTACTTC. This codes for CAWDRLAGIMETQYF.

The genes are TRBV7-9 and TRBJ2-1, with 7 bases lining up with TRBD2. Germline V lookup: CDR1 SEHNR, CDR2 FQNEAQ (reference sequence). The CDR3 is made up of 16 amino acids. J was trimmed by 9 bases and V by 4 bases; bases with no gene match: 15. CDR3 in DNA: TGTGCCAGCAGCTACCCCGGGGGGTCTCGATTAAGTGAGCAGTTCTTC. This encodes CASSYPGGSRLSEQFF.

This clonotype was seen at least ten times. The gene calls are TRBV7-9 and TRBJ1-3; 7 bases line up with TRBD1. Germline V gene data show CDR1 as SEHNR and CDR2 as FQNEAQ (reference sequence). V was clipped by 4 bases and J by 0 bases; unmatched bases: 3. The CDR3 is 15 residues long. In DNA form, the CDR3 reads TGTGCCAGCAGCTCGGGACAGACCTCTGGAAACACCATATATTTT. As protein: CASSSGQTSGNTIYF.

The chain combines TRBV12-3 or TRBV12-4 with TRBJ1-3; no definite D call. The CDR3 loop spans 14 amino acids. Trimming took off 6 bases at V and 0 bases at J, with 9 bases between the two ends. The CDR3 loop reads CASSFSSSGNTIYF. The CDR3 DNA sequence: TGTGCCAGCAGCTTTTCTAGCTCTGGAAACACCATATATTTT.

There are a few counts of this clonotype. The chain carries TRBV7-2 and TRBJ2-1; D not resolved. Germline V gene sequence: CDR1 SGHTA, CDR2 FQGNSA. Trimming took off 0 bases at V and 0 bases at J, with 6 bases between the two ends. CDR3 size: 15 residues. The DNA for the CDR3 is TGTGCCAGCAGCTTAGCCCCGAGCTCCTACAATGAGCAGTTCTTC. This encodes CASSLAPSSYNEQFF.

This clonotype was seen at least ten times. V usage is TRBV6-1 and J usage is TRBJ2-6; D may be TRBD1 or TRBD2 (5 bases each). Germline-derived CDR1 and CDR2 are MNHNS and SASEGT. The V end was cut by 4 bases, the J end by 2 bases, with 9 bases between. The length of the CDR3 is 15 residues. CDR3 region: CASSVWGPGANVLTF. CDR3 nucleotide sequence: TGTGCCAGCAGTGTCTGGGGACCTGGGGCCAACGTCCTGACTTTC.

The chain joins TRBV5-6 to TRBJ1-2, with D unclear. Germline V gene lookup returns CDR1 SGHDT and CDR2 YYEEEE. The CDR3 consists of 13 residues. Trimming stripped 0 bases from V and 4 bases from J, with 7 bases between. CDR3: CASSLVGPYGYTF. The CDR3 region has the DNA TGTGCCAGCAGCTTGGTCGGCCCCTATGGCTACACCTTC.

CDR3 region: CASSLLAGAFQETQYF. The CDR3 region has the DNA TGTGCCAGCAGCTTATTAGCGGGGGCCTTCCAAGAGACCCAGTACTTC. This chain links TRBV7-9 with TRBJ2-5, with 9 bases identical to TRBD2. With 2 bases clipped from V and 1 base from J, the junction kept 5 bases outside the gene matches. The germline V gene has CDR1 SEHNR and CDR2 FQNEAQ (reference sequence). This CDR3 comprises 16 residues.

V and J are TRBV7-8 and TRBJ2-3, with D hard to call. Germline V gene data show CDR1 as SGHVS and CDR2 as FQNEAQ. V gave up 7 bases and J gave up 0 bases, with 14 bases separating them. The CDR3 runs to 15 residues. CDR3 nucleotide sequence: TGTGCCAGCACGGACCGACGGCCTAGCACAGATACGCAGTATTTT. This sequence encodes CASTDRRPSTDTQYF.